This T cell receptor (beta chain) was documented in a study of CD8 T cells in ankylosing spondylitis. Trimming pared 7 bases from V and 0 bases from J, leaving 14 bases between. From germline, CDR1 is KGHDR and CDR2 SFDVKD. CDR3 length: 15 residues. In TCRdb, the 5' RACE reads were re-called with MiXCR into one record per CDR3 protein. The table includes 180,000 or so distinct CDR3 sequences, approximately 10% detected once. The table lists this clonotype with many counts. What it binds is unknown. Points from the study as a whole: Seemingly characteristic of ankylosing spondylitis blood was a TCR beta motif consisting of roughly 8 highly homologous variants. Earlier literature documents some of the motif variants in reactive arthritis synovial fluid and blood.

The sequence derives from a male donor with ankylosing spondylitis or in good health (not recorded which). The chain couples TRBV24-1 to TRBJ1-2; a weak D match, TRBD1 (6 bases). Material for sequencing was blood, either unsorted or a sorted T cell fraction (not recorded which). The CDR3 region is CATRDRGRTNYGYTF. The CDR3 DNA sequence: TGTGCCACCAGGGACAGAGGGAGAACTAACTATGGCTACACCTTC.